These 21 T cell receptor beta chains came from one sample sequenced in a study of response to subunit inactivated influenza vaccine (dated by TCRdb to 2016 to 2018). The receptor library was made with RT-PCR. Reads for this sample came from an Illumina HiSeq 2500. TCRdb itself trimmed the public reads at Q25 with fastp, ran MiXCR and retained productive beta chains. When rows share a CDR3 protein, they turn into one entry using the most common DNA and genes. Here the sample has roughly 780,000 distinct CDR3 sequences; approximately 17% occur a single time. The ten biggest clones cover about 11% of the sample. The source was PBMCs from blood, collected 5 days after vaccination. These receptors all come from a man aged 45-65 years who received an inactivated influenza vaccine. Donor details come from another sample of the same person, matched by shared clones.

CDR3 sequence reads: CASSLVPGTFAEQFF. DNA of the CDR3: TGCGCCAGCAGCTTGGTTCCAGGAACCTTTGCTGAGCAGTTCTTC. The V gene is TRBV5-1, the J gene TRBJ2-1; D is unclear. Germline assignment: CDR1 SGHRS and CDR2 YFSETQ. The CDR3 extends over 15 amino acids. V dropped 0 bases and J dropped 9 bases, with 16 bases sitting between them.

This rearrangement joins TRBV5-1 to TRBJ1-1; D not certain. The length of the CDR3 is 15 residues. Trimming took off 0 bases at V and 6 bases at J, with 15 bases between the two ends. Germline V CDR1 and CDR2: SGHRS, YFSETQ. CDR3 loop: CASSLGGLMGSEAFF. CDR3 DNA sequence: TGCGCCAGCAGCTTGGGAGGCTTGATGGGGTCTGAAGCTTTCTTT.

Note on this clonotype: A junction boundary mismatches the germline segment, possibly from a read error. The rearrangement joins TRBV4-1 to TRBJ2-1; the D is unclear. Per the germline V gene, CDR1 is MGHRA and CDR2 is YSYEKL. The CDR3 length is 14 residues. The CDR3 loop is CASSREGNVNEQSF. CDR3 bases: TGCGCCAGCAGCCGGGAAGGAAACGTCAATGAGCAGTCCTTC.

The chain has TRBV28 and TRBJ2-6; D uncertain. Germline V lookup: CDR1 MDHEN, CDR2 SYDVKM. Trimming removed 7 bases from V and 4 bases from J, with 8 bases in between. CDR3 size: 13 residues. CDR3: CASTVSGANVLTF. DNA of the CDR3: TGTGCCAGCACCGTTTCCGGGGCCAACGTCCTGACTTTC.

As DNA, the CDR3 is TGTGCCAGCAGCAATACTCCAGAGGGGTACGAGCAGTACTTC. As protein: CASSNTPEGYEQYF. The rearrangement joins TRBV21-1 to TRBJ2-7; the D call in the table, TRBD1, was not verified against the DNA. TRBV21-1 is a pseudogene segment. The CDR3 is 14 amino acids.

This clonotype was counted between two and nine times. The rearrangement links TRBV29-1 to TRBJ2-2, with D unclear. V lost 6 bases and J 5 bases, leaving 7 bases between the germline ends. Germline V CDR1 and CDR2: SQVTM, ANQGSEA. This CDR3 region has 11 residues. The CDR3 here is CSVVKTGELFF. CDR3 nucleotide sequence: TGCAGCGTGGTCAAAACCGGGGAGCTGTTTTTT.

With regard to this clonotype: A read error may be the cause here, since a much bigger clone is one base away. The V and J genes are TRBV6-6 and TRBJ2-2, with D tentatively TRBD2 (5 bases). Germline assignment: CDR1 MNHNY and CDR2 SVGAGI (reference sequence). This CDR3 has 11 amino acids. CDR3 sequence reads: CASSSAGELSF. The CDR3 bases are TGTGCCAGCAGTTCGGCCGGGGAGCTGTCTTTT.

The CDR3 DNA reads as TGCGCCAGCAGCTACGACAGGGGCAGGGATACGCAGTATTTT. Encoded protein: CASSYDRGRDTQYF. The chain combines TRBV5-1 with TRBJ2-3; 8 positions agree with TRBD1. Losses at the gene ends were 3 bases for V and 6 bases for J; bases not matched to a gene: 6. This CDR3 spans 14 amino acids. Per the germline V gene, CDR1 is SGHRS and CDR2 is YFSETQ.

The V call is TRBV7-9, the J call TRBJ1-1; TRBD1 might be the D (6 bases). Germline CDR1 SEHNR, CDR2 FQNEAQ (reference sequence). The CDR3 has 17 residues. V was trimmed by 4 bases and J by 1 base, leaving 19 bases between them. DNA for the CDR3: TGTGCCAGCAGCTCCCCTAAGGGGGGGGAGGCGAACACTGAAGCTTTCTTT. As protein: CASSSPKGGEANTEAFF.

This clonotype was recorded many times. The chain carries TRBV9 and TRBJ2-1; 8 nucleotides align to TRBD2. V lost 0 bases and J lost 4; bases outside the gene matches: 6. In germline, CDR1 is SGDLS, CDR2 YYNGEE. The CDR3 is 16 residues long. CDR3 nucleotides: TGTGCCAGCAGCGTAGATCCCGGGAGGGCTTACAATGAGCAGTTCTTC. It is translated as CASSVDPGRAYNEQFF.

As regards this clonotype: This may come from a read error, since a much larger clone is one base off. V and J are TRBV29-1 and TRBJ2-7; TRBD1 agrees at 9 bases. Germline V lookup: CDR1 SQVTM, CDR2 ANQGSEA. This CDR3 has 14 amino acids. The CDR3, as DNA: TGCAGCGCAACTACAGGGGGCTCGTCTGCCGAGCACTACTTC. This encodes CSATTGGSSAEHYF.

This clonotype appeared a few times. The genes are TRBV5-1 and TRBJ2-5; TRBD1 matches 10 bases. Germline V lookup: CDR1 SGHRS, CDR2 YFSETQ. The V gene end was trimmed by 5 bases and the J gene end by 4 bases; junction bases not matched to a gene: 8. The CDR3 runs to 15 residues. The DNA of the CDR3 is TGCGCCAGCAGTATGACAGGGGGCGAAAGAGAGACCCAGTACTTC. Translated, it gives CASSMTGGERETQYF.

V usage is TRBV20-1 and J usage is TRBJ1-5; no firm D call. CDR3 length: 12 amino acids. V was trimmed by 6 bases and J by 0 bases, leaving 6 bases between them. In germline, CDR1 is DFQATT, CDR2 SNEGSKA (reference sequence). The CDR3 coding sequence is TGCAGTGCCGGAAATAGCAATCAGCCCCAGCATTTT. Its protein product is CSAGNSNQPQHF.

This clonotype was seen only a few times. J is TRBJ2-7 and V is TRBV5-1; 7 bases map to TRBD2. CDR3 length: 14 amino acids. The germline CDR1 and CDR2 sequences are SGHRS and YFSETQ. With 5 bases clipped from V and 1 base from J, the junction kept 6 bases outside the gene matches. In DNA, the CDR3 is TGCGCCAGCAGACATCTGGGGGGGTCCTACGAGCAGTACTTC. This translates into CASRHLGGSYEQYF.

The chain carries TRBV29-1 and TRBJ2-1; tentative D call: TRBD2 (5 bases). V was trimmed by 7 bases and J by 5 bases, leaving 15 bases between them. The CDR3 length is 13 residues. Germline CDR1 is SQVTM and CDR2 is ANQGSEA. CDR3 coding DNA: TGCAGCGCTATGCGGGCTCGAAACAATGAGCAGTTCTTC. It translates to CSAMRARNNEQFF.

This clonotype was seen many times. The rearrangement uses TRBV29-1 and TRBJ1-1; 7 nucleotides align to TRBD1. CDR3 length equals 14 residues. V was pared by 3 bases and J by 0 bases, with 4 bases of the junction left unmatched. CDR1 is SQVTM and CDR2 is ANQGSEA in the germline V gene. The CDR3 region is CSVDQGGMNTEAFF. For the CDR3, the DNA is TGCAGCGTTGATCAGGGGGGGATGAACACTGAAGCTTTCTTT.

This clonotype has a handful of counts. The V gene is TRBV6-5, the J gene TRBJ2-7; 8 positions agree with TRBD2. With 6 bases clipped from V and 4 bases from J, the junction kept 11 bases outside the gene matches. The CDR3 runs to 15 residues. Germline CDR1 and CDR2: MNHEY and SVGAGI. The CDR3: CASSYAGGAWYEQYF. The DNA of the CDR3 is TGTGCCAGCAGCTACGCGGGGGGCGCTTGGTACGAGCAGTACTTC.

The table lists this clonotype with many counts. This chain uses TRBV3-1 with TRBJ1-2; the match to TRBD1 covers 12 bases. This CDR3 is built from 17 residues. After removal of 5 bases from V and 6 bases from J, the junction contained 13 bases not matched to a gene. The germline V gene has CDR1 LGHDT and CDR2 YNNKEL (reference sequence). The CDR3 bases are TGTGCCAGCAGCTATTCCGGGACAGGGGGCGCTGGGGATGGCTACACCTTC. Translating gives CASSYSGTGGAGDGYTF.

This clonotype was observed a few times. The rearrangement uses TRBV11-2 and TRBJ2-5; D tentatively reads TRBD1 or TRBD2 (5 bases each). The V gene lost 8 bases and the J gene lost 3 bases, with 19 bases spanning the gap. Germline assignment: CDR1 SGHAT and CDR2 FQNNGV. The CDR3 runs to 15 residues. CDR3: CASALGAGLEETQYF. The CDR3 DNA reads TGTGCCAGCGCCCTCGGGGCAGGATTGGAAGAGACCCAGTACTTC.

This chain joins TRBV5-1 and TRBJ2-1; no reliable D call. Germline loops: CDR1 SGHRS, CDR2 YFSETQ. V was cut by 0 bases and J by 1 base, with 17 bases left in between. CDR3 length: 18 amino acids. CDR3 sequence (DNA): TGCGCCAGCAGCTTGGCCACCAGATGGGTCTTATCCTACAATGAGCAGTTCTTC. Translated, it gives CASSLATRWVLSYNEQFF.

V is TRBV5-1 and J is TRBJ2-5; no clear D. This CDR3 spans 13 amino acids. V was shortened by 3 bases and J by 7 bases, with 13 bases between the two germline ends. Per the germline V gene, CDR1 is SGHRS and CDR2 is YFSETQ. The CDR3 DNA is TGCGCCAGCAGCTCGGACGGCCAACTGACCCAGTACTTC. Protein product: CASSSDGQLTQYF.